This T cell receptor beta chain derives from a study of blood T cell repertoires in COVID-19 (dated by TCRdb to between 2020 and 2021). Regarding the research as a whole: Collaborator samples came from the United States, Italy and Spain and covered acute and convalescent phases of COVID-19. Where available, HLA class I and class II types were obtained from metadata supplied by the sample provider rather than from assay-based typing. The material from the prospective study consisted of cDNA or gDNA derived from T cells, B-cell-depleted T cells, or PBMCs. The samples were drawn from two sources: the first 160 participants of the ongoing ImmuneRACE study, and approximately 1,300 subjects contributed by 6 global collaborators. The repertoires were made available in a free public database intended to serve as a resource for research on the immune response to SARS-CoV-2. The dataset comprised deeply sampled blood TCRbeta repertoires from subjects exposed to, actively infected with, or recovered from COVID-19. The sample metadata nearly always contained a de-identified subject ID, COVID-19 status, age in years and sex.

Overall results and qualifications from the work: The amount of clinical and demographic metadata varied by source and participant and was provided uncurated.

TCRbeta CDR3 regions were amplified from genomic DNA by means of the immunoSEQ Assay, a bias-controlled multiplex PCR. In the original analysis: Within the assay, amplification of reference gene primers was used to estimate how many nucleated cells each sample contained. Sequence reads were collapsed and filtered to measure the absolute abundance of every unique TCRbeta CDR3 rearrangement. Productive Simpson clonality was computed per sample as the square root of Simpson's diversity index over productive rearrangements. TCRdb took this table from immuneACCESS and kept in-frame rearrangements with V and J called. Such tables lack part of the clones; where checked against another copy, unresolved V genes explain under half of the gap, and the rest is unexplained. The V and J calls and clone size were taken over from that table, and D and trimming were inferred from the DNA. Counted in this sample were roughly 15,000 clones; about 87% of them appeared once. Clones ranked in the top ten supply approximately 9.6% of the sample.

Collaborating institutions collected whole blood in K2EDTA tubes following their own protocols. For TCRbeta analysis, collaborators shipped samples in one of three forms: frozen whole blood, isolated PBMCs, or DNA extracted from either of those sample types. As to this clone: Its antigen remains unidentified. No much larger clonotype is one base removed from it; base qualities were not supplied.

The germline V gene (reference sequence) sets CDR1 to SEHNR and CDR2 to FQNEAQ. The CDR3 spans 15 residues, from the cysteine through the phenylalanine. The retained sequence is limited to the CDR3, 45 bases, with the frame set at the first base. Trimming costs V 1 base and J 7 bases, and their ends lie 16 bases apart. The sequence was collected from a human donor in a cohort sampled during active COVID-19. The chain employs TRBV7-9 and TRBJ1-2; a tentative D call is TRBD1 (5 bases match). The sample comprised peripheral blood. The CDR3: CASSLGRRVASGYTF. The sequenced DNA is TGTGCCAGCAGCTTAGGGCGCAGGGTGGCCAGTGGCTACACCTTC.